Each of the 14 T cell receptor beta chains below was sequenced from the same sample in a study of Graves' ophthalmopathy and Graves' hyperthyroidism. TCR beta CDR3 amplification used RNA transcripts. Following a first-round RT-PCR that used HTBI primers, a second-round multiplex PCR was carried out. TCRdb re-called the multiplex PCR reads through MiXCR, storing one row per CDR3 protein. This repertoire shows about 210,000 distinct CDR3 sequences, 25% to 30% found once; its top ten account for about 8.2%. The material sequenced was peripheral blood. Every receptor here comes from a man aged 50 to 60 with Graves' ophthalmopathy.

This clonotype was observed at least ten times. DNA for the CDR3: TGTGCCAGTAGCCCGACCGCAGGGGCCAGGATTAATTCACCCCTCCACTTT. Amino acids: CASSPTAGARINSPLHF. The chain links TRBV19 to TRBJ1-6, with D possibly matching TRBD1 (6 bases). CDR1 LNHDA and CDR2 SQIVND come from the germline V gene (reference sequence). V dropped 6 bases and J dropped 6 bases, with 21 bases sitting between them. CDR3 length equals 17 residues. Full variable domain (outside the CDR3, taken from reference TRBV19 and TRBJ1-6): DGGITQSPKYLFRKEGQNVTLSCEQNLNHDAMYWYRQDPGQGLRLIYYSQIVNDFQKGDIAEGYSVSREKKESFPLTVTSAQKNPTAFYLCASSPTAGARINSPLHFGNGTRLTVT.

This clonotype turned up a few times. The chain combines TRBV28 with TRBJ2-5, with D possibly matching TRBD1 (5 bases). The CDR3 sequence is 14 residues long. V lost 6 bases and J 5 bases, leaving 16 bases between the germline ends. Per the germline V gene, CDR1 is MDHEN and CDR2 is SYDVKM. The CDR3 DNA reads TGTGCCAGCAGCCTTACATATGCAGGGGAGACCCAGTACTTC. Protein sequence: CASSLTYAGETQYF.

This clonotype was found many times. The chain couples TRBV6-2 or TRBV6-3 to TRBJ2-3; the D gene is possibly TRBD2 (6 bases). V was pared by 2 bases and J by 2 bases, with 8 bases between. CDR1 and CDR2 from the germline V gene are MNHEY and SVGEGT. The CDR3 length is 14 residues. The CDR3 reads CASSYREPTDTQYF. In nucleotides, the CDR3 is TGTGCCAGCAGTTACCGGGAGCCCACAGATACGCAGTATTTT.

This clonotype occurred many times. V usage is TRBV29-1 and J usage is TRBJ1-2; D may be TRBD1 (5 bases). V was clipped by 0 bases and J by 6 bases, with 14 bases between them. Germline V CDR1 and CDR2: SQVTM, ANQGSEA. The CDR3 runs to 14 residues. Here the CDR3 reads CSVEDGGGRNGYTF. The CDR3 coding sequence is TGCAGCGTTGAAGATGGGGGGGGGAGGAATGGCTACACCTTC.

The CDR3 sequence is CASSLSAAANYGYTF. The DNA of the CDR3 is TGTGCCAGCAGTTTATCAGCAGCAGCTAACTATGGCTACACCTTC. V is TRBV27 and J is TRBJ1-2, with D hard to call. This CDR3 contains 15 residues. In germline, CDR1 is MNHEY, CDR2 SMNVEV (reference sequence). The V gene lost 0 bases and the J gene lost 0 bases, with 8 bases spanning the gap.

In its sample, this clonotype was seen many times. V and J are TRBV18 and TRBJ1-2; D is perhaps TRBD1 (5 bases). Deletions cut 3 bases from V and 8 bases from J, with 10 bases between. Per germline, CDR1 KGHSH and CDR2 LQKENI. The CDR3 covers 12 residues. The CDR3 is CASSPGLRGYTF. In nucleotides, the CDR3 is TGTGCCAGCTCACCGGGACTGCGGGGCTACACCTTC.

This clonotype was counted many times. This rearrangement joins TRBV27 to TRBJ2-7; D gene ambiguous. This CDR3 region has 15 residues. Germline lookup yields CDR1 MNHEY and CDR2 SMNVEV (reference sequence). Trimming removed 2 bases from V and 5 bases from J, with 16 bases in between. DNA for the CDR3: TGTGCCAGCAGTTTAGGAGCTAGGCGGCTTAACGAGCAGTACTTC. Protein: CASSLGARRLNEQYF.

The chain joins TRBV12-3 or TRBV12-4 to TRBJ1-3; D gene ambiguous. The CDR3 is made up of 12 amino acids. V lost 7 bases and J lost 13, with 17 bases in between. The CDR3 region is CASTPAVAKIYF. Written as DNA, the CDR3 is TGTGCCAGCACCCCAGCGGTGGCAAAAATATATTTT.

This clonotype has ten or more counts. V and J are TRBV7-2 and TRBJ2-5, with D unclear. This CDR3 has 13 amino acids. Germline V gene data show CDR1 as SGHTA and CDR2 as FQGNSA. Trimming cost V 5 bases and J 5 bases, with 12 bases left between them. The CDR3 nucleotides read TGTGCCAGCAGCACTCGTTCGGGCGAGACCCAGTACTTC. It codes for CASSTRSGETQYF.

J is TRBJ2-7 and V is TRBV6-2 or TRBV6-3, with 7 nucleotides matching TRBD1. This CDR3 is built from 14 residues. Germline V gives CDR1 MNHEY, CDR2 SVGEGT. The V segment lost 10 bases and the J segment 2 bases; nucleotides outside the gene matches: 11. CDR3 bases: TGTGCCACCCTCAGGACAGGAGCCGCCTACGAGCAGTACTTC. Its protein product is CATLRTGAAYEQYF.

The gene calls are TRBV6-5 and TRBJ1-2; TRBD1 is a possible D gene (6 bases). This CDR3 is built from 15 residues. Germline V gene data show CDR1 as MNHEY and CDR2 as SVGAGI. V was clipped by 0 bases and J by 7 bases, with 15 bases between them. The CDR3 bases are TGTGCCAGCAGTTACTCGTTTTATCAGGGGAGTGGCTACACCTTC. It encodes CASSYSFYQGSGYTF.

This clonotype has at least ten counts. V and J are TRBV19 and TRBJ1-6, with D perhaps matching TRBD1 (5 bases). CDR3 length: 15 amino acids. CDR1 is LNHDA, CDR2 SQIVND, per germline (reference sequence). The DNA of the CDR3 is TGTGCTTCCCGGAGTCGGGGACGGGATAATTCACCCCTCCACTTT. Protein sequence: CASRSRGRDNSPLHF. The entire variable domain, with the rest obtained from reference TRBV19 and TRBJ1-6, is as follows: DGGITQSPKYLFRKEGQNVTLSCEQNLNHDAMYWYRQDPGQGLRLIYYSQIVNDFQKGDIAEGYSVSREKKESFPLTVTSAQKNPTAFYLCASRSRGRDNSPLHFGNGTRLTVT.

This clonotype was seen many times. V is TRBV30 and J is TRBJ2-7; 7 bases agree with TRBD2. The germline gives CDR1 GTSNPN, CDR2 SVGIG (reference sequence). The CDR3 extends over 12 amino acids. V shed 3 bases, J shed 3 bases, and the junction held 2 bases outside the gene matches. The CDR3 bases are TGTGCCTGGAGACGGACTAGCTACGAGCAGTACTTC. As protein: CAWRRTSYEQYF.

In this sample, this clonotype turned up many times. The CDR3 spells CASSLSGQGDYEQYF. For the CDR3, the DNA is TGTGCCAGCAGTTTATCTGGACAGGGGGACTACGAGCAGTACTTC. This rearrangement joins TRBV12-3 or TRBV12-4 to TRBJ2-7, with 10 nucleotides matching TRBD1. V lost 2 bases and J lost 3; bases outside the gene matches: 4. This CDR3 has 15 residues.